This TCR beta chain was identified during a study of control samples from healthy donors and cancer patients. Profiled with immunoSEQ multiplex PCR; TCRdb holds only in-frame clones, not every one. The sample consists of 65,000 to 80,000 clones, 75% to 90% of them appearing once. The ends were cut back, 4 bases at V and 4 bases at J, with 16 bases in the middle. Per the germline V gene, CDR1 is LGHDT and CDR2 is YNNKEL (reference sequence). The CDR3 sequence is 16 residues long. The source of this sequence is a woman in her 50s with colorectal cancer. This sequence joins TRBV3-1 (or the pseudogene TRBV3-2) and TRBJ2-2; no definite D call. The sample consisted of PBMCs. The CDR3 bases are TGTGCCAGCAGCCTTAAGAGTATTTCGGGCACCGGGGAGCTGTTTTTT. As protein: CASSLKSISGTGELFF.